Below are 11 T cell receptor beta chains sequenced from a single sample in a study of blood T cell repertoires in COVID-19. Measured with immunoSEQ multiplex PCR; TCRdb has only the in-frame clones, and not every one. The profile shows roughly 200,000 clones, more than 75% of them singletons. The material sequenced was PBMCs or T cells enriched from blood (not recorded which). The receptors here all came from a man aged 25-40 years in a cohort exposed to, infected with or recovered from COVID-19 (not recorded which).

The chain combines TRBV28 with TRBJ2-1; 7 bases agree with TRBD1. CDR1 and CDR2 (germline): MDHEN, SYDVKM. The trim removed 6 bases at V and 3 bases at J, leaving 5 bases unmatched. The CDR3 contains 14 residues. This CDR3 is CASSTWTGYNEQFF. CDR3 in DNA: TGTGCCAGCAGCACTTGGACAGGCTACAATGAGCAGTTCTTC.

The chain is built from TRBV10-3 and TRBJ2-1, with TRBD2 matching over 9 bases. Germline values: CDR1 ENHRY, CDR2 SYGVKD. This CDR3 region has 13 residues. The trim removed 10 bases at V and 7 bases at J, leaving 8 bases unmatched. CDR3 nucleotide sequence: TGTGCCACCGTAGCGGGAGCCAAGAATGAGCAGTTCTTC. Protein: CATVAGAKNEQFF.

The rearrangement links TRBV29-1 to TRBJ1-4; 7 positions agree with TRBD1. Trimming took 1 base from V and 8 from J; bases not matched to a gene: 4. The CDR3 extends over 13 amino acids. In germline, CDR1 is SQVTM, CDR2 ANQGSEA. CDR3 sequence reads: CSVEASRGEKLFF. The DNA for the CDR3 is TGCAGCGTTGAAGCTTCCAGGGGGGAAAAACTGTTTTTT.

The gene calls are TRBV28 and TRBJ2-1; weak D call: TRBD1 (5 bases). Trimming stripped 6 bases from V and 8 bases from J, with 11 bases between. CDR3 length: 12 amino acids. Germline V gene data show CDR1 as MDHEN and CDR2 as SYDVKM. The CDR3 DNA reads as TGTGCCAGCAGGCTACAGGAAGATGAGCAGTTCTTC. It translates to CASRLQEDEQFF.

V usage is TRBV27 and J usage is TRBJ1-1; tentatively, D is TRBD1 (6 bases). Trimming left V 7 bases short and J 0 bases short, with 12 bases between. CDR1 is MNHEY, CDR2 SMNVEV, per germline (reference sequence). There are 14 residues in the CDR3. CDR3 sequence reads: CASTKTGMNTEAFF. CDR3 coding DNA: TGTGCCAGCACAAAGACAGGAATGAACACTGAAGCTTTCTTT.

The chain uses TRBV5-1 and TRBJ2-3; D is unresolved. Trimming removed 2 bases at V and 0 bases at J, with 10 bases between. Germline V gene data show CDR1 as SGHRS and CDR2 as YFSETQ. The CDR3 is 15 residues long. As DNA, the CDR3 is TGCGCCAGCAGCTTCGGTGGAGCAAGCACAGATACGCAGTATTTT. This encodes CASSFGGASTDTQYF.

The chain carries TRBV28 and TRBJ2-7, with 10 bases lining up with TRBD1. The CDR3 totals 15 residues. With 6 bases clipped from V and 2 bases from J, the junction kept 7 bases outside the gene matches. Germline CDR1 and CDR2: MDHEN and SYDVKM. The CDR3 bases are TGTGCCAGCAGCCACTCCGGGACAGGGGCCTACGAGCAGTACTTC. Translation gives CASSHSGTGAYEQYF.

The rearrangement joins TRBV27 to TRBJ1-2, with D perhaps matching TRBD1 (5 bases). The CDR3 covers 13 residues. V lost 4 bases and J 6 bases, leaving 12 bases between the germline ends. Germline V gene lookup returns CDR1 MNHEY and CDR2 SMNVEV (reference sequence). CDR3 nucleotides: TGTGCCAGCAGTTATGGGGGGATCCATGGCTACACCTTC. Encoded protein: CASSYGGIHGYTF.

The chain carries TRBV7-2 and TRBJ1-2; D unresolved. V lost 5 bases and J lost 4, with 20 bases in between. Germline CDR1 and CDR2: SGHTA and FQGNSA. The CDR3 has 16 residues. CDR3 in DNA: TGTGCCAGCAGCCCCGGCGGTGTCAGTACCACCTATGGCTACACCTTC. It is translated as CASSPGGVSTTYGYTF.

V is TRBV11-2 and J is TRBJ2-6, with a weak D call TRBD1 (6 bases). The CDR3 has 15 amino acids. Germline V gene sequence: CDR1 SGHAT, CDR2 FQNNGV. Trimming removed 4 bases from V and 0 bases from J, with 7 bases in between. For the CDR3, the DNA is TGTGCCAGCAGCTCACAGGGCTCTGGGGCCAACGTCCTGACTTTC. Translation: CASSSQGSGANVLTF.

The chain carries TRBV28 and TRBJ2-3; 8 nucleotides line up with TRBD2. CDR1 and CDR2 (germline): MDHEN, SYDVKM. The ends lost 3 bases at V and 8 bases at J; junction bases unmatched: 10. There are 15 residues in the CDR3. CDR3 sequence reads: CASSFPTSGHLTQYF. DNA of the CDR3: TGTGCCAGCAGTTTCCCCACTAGCGGCCACCTTACGCAGTATTTT.